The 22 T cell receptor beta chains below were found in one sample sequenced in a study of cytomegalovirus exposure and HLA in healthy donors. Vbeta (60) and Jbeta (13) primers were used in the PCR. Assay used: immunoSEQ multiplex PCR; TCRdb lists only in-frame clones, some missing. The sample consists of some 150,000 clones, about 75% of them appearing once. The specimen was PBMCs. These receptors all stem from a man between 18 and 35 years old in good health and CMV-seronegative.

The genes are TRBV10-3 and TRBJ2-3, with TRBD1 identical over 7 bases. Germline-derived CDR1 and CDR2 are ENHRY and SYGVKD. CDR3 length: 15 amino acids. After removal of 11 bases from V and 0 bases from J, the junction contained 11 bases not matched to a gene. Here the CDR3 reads CASQGVASSTDTQYF. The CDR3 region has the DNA TGTGCCTCCCAGGGGGTAGCTTCTAGCACAGATACGCAGTATTTT.

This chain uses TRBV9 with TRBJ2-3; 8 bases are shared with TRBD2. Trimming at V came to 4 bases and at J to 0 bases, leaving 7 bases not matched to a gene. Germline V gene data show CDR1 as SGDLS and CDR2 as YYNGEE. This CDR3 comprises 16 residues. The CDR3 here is CASSPLAGTSTDTQYF. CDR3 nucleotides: TGTGCCAGCAGCCCCCTAGCGGGCACCAGCACAGATACGCAGTATTTT.

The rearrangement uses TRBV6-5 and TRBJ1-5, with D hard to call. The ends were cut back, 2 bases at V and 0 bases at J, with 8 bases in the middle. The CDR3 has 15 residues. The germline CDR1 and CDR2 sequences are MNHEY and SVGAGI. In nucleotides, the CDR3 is TGTGCCAGCAGTTACGGGCGCTATAGCAATCAGCCCCAGCATTTT. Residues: CASSYGRYSNQPQHF.

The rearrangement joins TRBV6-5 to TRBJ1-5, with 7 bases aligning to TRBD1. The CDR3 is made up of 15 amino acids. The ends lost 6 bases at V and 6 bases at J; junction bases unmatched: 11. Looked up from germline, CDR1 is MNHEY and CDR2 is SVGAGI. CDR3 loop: CASSSRQGLVQPQHF. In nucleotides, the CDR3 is TGTGCCAGCAGCTCCAGACAGGGCTTGGTTCAGCCCCAGCATTTT.

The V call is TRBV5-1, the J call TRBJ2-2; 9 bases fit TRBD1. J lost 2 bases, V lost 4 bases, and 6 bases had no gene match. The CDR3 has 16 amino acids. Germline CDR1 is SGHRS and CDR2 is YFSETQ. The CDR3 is CASSLRDRVNTGELFF. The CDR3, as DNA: TGCGCCAGCAGCCTCCGGGACAGGGTCAACACCGGGGAGCTGTTTTTT.

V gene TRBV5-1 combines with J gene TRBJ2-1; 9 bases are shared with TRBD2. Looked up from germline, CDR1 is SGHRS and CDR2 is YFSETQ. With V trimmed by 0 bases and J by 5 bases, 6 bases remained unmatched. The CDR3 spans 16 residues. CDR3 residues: CASSLVGSGRDNEQFF. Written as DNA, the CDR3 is TGCGCCAGCAGCTTGGTTGGTAGCGGGAGAGACAATGAGCAGTTCTTC.

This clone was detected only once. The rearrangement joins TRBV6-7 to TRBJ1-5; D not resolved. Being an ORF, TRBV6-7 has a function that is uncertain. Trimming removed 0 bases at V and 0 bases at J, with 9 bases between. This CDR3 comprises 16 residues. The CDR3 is CASSYSWQYSNQPQHF. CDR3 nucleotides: TGTGCCAGCAGTTACTCTTGGCAGTATAGCAATCAGCCCCAGCATTTT.

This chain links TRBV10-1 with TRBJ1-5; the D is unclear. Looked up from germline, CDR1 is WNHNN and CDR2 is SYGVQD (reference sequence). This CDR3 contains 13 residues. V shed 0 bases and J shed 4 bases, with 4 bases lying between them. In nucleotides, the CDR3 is TGCGCCAGCAGTGAGTCGGAGAATCAGCCCCAGCATTTT. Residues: CASSESENQPQHF.

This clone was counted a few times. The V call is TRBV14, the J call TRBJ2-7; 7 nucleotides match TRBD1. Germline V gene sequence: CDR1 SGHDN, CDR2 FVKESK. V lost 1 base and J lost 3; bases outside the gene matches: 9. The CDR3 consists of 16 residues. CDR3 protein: CASSQVKMSGGYEQYF. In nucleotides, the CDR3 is TGTGCCAGCAGCCAAGTAAAAATGTCAGGGGGCTACGAGCAGTACTTC.

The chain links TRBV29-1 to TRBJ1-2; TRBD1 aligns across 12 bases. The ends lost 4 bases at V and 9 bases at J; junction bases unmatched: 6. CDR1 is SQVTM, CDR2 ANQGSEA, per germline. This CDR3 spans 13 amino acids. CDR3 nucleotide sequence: TGCAGCGTTGCCACGGGACAGGGGGCCAGCTACACCTTC. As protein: CSVATGQGASYTF.

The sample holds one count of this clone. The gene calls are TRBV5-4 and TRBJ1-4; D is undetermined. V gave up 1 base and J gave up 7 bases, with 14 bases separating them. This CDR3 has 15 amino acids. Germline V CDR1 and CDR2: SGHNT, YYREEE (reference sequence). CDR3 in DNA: TGTGCCAGCAGCTTGCTACCAACACCAGGTGAAAAACTGTTTTTT. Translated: CASSLLPTPGEKLFF.

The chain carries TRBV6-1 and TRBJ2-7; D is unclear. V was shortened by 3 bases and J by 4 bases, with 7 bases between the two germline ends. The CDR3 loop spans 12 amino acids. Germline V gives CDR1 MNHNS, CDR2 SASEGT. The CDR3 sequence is CASSDVAYEQYF. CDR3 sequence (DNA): TGTGCCAGCAGTGACGTGGCTTACGAGCAGTACTTC.

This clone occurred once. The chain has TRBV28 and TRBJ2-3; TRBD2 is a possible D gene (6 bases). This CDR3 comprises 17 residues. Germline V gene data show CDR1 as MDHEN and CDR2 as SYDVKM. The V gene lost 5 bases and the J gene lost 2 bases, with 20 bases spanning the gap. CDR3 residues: CASSTPEAGGTTDTQYF. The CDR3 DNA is TGTGCCAGCAGTACACCTGAGGCCGGGGGAACCACAGATACGCAGTATTTT.

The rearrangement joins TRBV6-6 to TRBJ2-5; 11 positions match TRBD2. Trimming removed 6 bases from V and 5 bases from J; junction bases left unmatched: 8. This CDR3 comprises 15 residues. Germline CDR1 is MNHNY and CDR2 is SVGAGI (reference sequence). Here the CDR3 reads CASRETSGAWETQYF. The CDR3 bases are TGTGCCAGCAGGGAGACTAGCGGGGCGTGGGAGACCCAGTACTTC.

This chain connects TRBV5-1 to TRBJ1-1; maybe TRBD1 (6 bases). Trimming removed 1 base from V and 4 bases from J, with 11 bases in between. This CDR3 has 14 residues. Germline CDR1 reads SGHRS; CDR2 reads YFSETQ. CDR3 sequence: CASSLLSGVTEAFF. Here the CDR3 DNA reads TGCGCCAGCAGCTTGCTATCAGGGGTCACTGAAGCTTTCTTT. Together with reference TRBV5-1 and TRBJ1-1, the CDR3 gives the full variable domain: KAGVTQTPRYLIKTRGQQVTLSCSPISGHRSVSWYQQTPGQGLQFLFEYFSETQRNKGNFPGRFSGRQFSNSRSEMNVSTLELGDSALYLCASSLLSGVTEAFFGQGTRLTVV.

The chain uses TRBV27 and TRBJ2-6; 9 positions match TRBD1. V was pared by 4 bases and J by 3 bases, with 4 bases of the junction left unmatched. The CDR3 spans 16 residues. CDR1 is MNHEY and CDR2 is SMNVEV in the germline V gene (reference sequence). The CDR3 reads CASSSGQGGGANVLTF. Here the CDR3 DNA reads TGTGCCAGCAGTTCGGGACAGGGAGGTGGGGCCAACGTCCTGACTTTC.

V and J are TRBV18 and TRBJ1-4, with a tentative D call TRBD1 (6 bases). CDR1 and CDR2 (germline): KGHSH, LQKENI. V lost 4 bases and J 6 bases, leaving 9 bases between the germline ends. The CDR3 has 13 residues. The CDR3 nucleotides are TGTGCCAGCTCACGGGACACCGATGAAAAACTGTTTTTT. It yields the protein CASSRDTDEKLFF. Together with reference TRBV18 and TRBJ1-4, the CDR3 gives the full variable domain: NAGVMQNPRHLVRRRGQEARLRCSPMKGHSHVYWYRQLPEEGLKFMVYLQKENIIDESGMPKERFSAEFPKEGPSILRIQQVVRGDSAAYFCASSRDTDEKLFFGSGTQLSVL.

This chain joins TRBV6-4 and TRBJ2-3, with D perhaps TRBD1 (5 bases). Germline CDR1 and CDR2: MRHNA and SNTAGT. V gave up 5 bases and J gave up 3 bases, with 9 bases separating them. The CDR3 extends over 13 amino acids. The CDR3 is CASSRQSTDTQYF. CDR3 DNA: TGTGCCAGCAGTAGACAGTCGACAGATACGCAGTATTTT.

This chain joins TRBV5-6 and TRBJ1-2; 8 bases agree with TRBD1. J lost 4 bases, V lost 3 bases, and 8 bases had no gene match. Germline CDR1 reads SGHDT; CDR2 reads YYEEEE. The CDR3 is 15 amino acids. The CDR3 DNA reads TGTGCCAGCAGCTCCTGGGACAGGAGCGTCTATGGCTACACCTTC. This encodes CASSSWDRSVYGYTF.

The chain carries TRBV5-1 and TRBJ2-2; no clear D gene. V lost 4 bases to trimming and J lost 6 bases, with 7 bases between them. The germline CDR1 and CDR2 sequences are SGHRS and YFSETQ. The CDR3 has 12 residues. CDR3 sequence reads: CASSQASGELFF. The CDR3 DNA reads TGCGCCAGCAGCCAGGCCTCCGGGGAGCTGTTTTTT.

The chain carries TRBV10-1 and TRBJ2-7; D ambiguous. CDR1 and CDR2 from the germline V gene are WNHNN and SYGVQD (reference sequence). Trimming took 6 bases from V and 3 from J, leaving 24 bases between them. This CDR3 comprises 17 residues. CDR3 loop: CASSTRVWSQVNYEQYF. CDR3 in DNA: TGCGCCAGCAGCACCCGGGTGTGGAGTCAAGTGAACTACGAGCAGTACTTC.

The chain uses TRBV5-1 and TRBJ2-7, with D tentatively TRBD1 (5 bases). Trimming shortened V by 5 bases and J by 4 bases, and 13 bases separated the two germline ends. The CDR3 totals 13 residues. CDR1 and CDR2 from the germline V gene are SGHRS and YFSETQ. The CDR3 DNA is TGCGCCAGCAGACACCTACAGGAATACGAGCAGTACTTC. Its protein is CASRHLQEYEQYF.